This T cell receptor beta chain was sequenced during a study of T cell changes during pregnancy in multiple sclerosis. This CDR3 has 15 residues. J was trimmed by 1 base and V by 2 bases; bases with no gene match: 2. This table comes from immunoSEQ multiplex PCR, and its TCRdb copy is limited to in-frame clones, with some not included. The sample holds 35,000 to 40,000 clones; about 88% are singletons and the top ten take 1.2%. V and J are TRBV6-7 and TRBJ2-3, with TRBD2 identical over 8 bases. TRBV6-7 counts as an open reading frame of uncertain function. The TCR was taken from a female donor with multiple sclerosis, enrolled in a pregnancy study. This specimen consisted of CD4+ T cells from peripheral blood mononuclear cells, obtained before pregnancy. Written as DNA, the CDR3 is TGTGCCAGCAGTTACCCAGCGGGAGGCACAGATACGCAGTATTTT. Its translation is CASSYPAGGTDTQYF.